Below are 20 T cell receptor beta chains sequenced from a single sample in a study of T cells after yellow fever vaccination. MiXCR, applied by TCRdb to the 5' RACE reads, yields one record per CDR3 protein. Of some 600,000 distinct CDR3 sequences listed, around 17% are singletons. Sequenced material: PBMCs, taken 5 to 6 days after the first yellow fever vaccination. These receptors came from a man between 18 and 29 years old who received the YFV17D yellow fever vaccine.

The CDR3 sequence is CASLGGPPDTQYF. CDR3 DNA sequence: TGTGCCAGTTTAGGGGGGCCCCCAGATACGCAGTATTTT. The chain recombines TRBV25-1 with TRBJ2-3, with D perhaps matching TRBD1 or TRBD2 (6 bases each). The CDR3 has 13 amino acids. Germline V gene lookup returns CDR1 MGHDK and CDR2 SYGVNS. Trimming took off 9 bases at V and 4 bases at J, with 14 bases between the two ends.

The rearrangement links TRBV12-3 or TRBV12-4 to TRBJ2-5, with 12 bases fitting TRBD1. The CDR3 has 15 amino acids. V shed 4 bases and J 7 bases; nucleotides not matched to a gene: 7. The CDR3 DNA sequence: TGTGCCAGCAGTTGGGACAGGGGGCGTGTCGGGACCCAGTACTTC. Translating gives CASSWDRGRVGTQYF.

The genes are TRBV7-2 and TRBJ2-3, with D possibly called TRBD1 or TRBD2 (6 bases each). Germline assignment: CDR1 SGHTA and CDR2 FQGNSA. Trimming took off 6 bases at V and 1 base at J, with 14 bases between the two ends. The CDR3 extends over 15 amino acids. This CDR3 is CASSDRGHGTDTQYF. The DNA of the CDR3 is TGTGCCAGCAGTGATCGGGGGCATGGCACAGATACGCAGTATTTT. Together with reference TRBV7-2 and TRBJ2-3, the CDR3 gives the full variable domain: GAGVSQSPSNKVTEKGKDVELRCDPISGHTALYWYRQSLGQGLEFLIYFQGNSAPDKSGLPSDRFSAERTGGSVSTLTIQRTQQEDSAVYLCASSDRGHGTDTQYFGPGTRLTVL.

The chain joins TRBV6-2 or TRBV6-3 to TRBJ2-7; tentatively, D is TRBD1 (5 bases). CDR3 length: 15 residues. From germline, CDR1 is MNHEY and CDR2 SVGEGT. V was shortened by 0 bases and J by 3 bases, with 12 bases between the two germline ends. For the CDR3, the DNA is TGTGCCAGCAGTTACTCGGTGGCAGGACACTACGAGCAGTACTTC. Translating it yields CASSYSVAGHYEQYF.

This sequence joins TRBV27 and TRBJ2-3; perhaps TRBD2 as D (6 bases). The germline gives CDR1 MNHEY, CDR2 SMNVEV (reference sequence). This CDR3 contains 15 residues. V was cut by 5 bases and J by 3 bases, with 15 bases left in between. This CDR3 is CASSQTVGGTDTQYF. For the CDR3, the DNA is TGTGCCAGCAGTCAGACGGTGGGGGGTACAGATACGCAGTATTTT.

The chain links TRBV12-3 or TRBV12-4 to TRBJ2-2, with 10 bases matching TRBD1. The trim removed 10 bases at V and 7 bases at J, leaving 9 bases unmatched. CDR3 length: 14 amino acids. CDR3 bases: TGTGCCATCCCAGACAGGGGGCAAAACGGGGAGCTGTTTTTT. Amino acids: CAIPDRGQNGELFF.

This clonotype was seen a handful of times. The rearrangement links TRBV5-1 to TRBJ1-3; D is unresolved. The CDR3 totals 14 residues. The germline V gene encodes CDR1 SGHRS and CDR2 YFSETQ. Trimming pared 6 bases from V and 0 bases from J, leaving 10 bases between. In nucleotides, the CDR3 is TGCGCCAGCACTGAACAAAGCTCTGGAAACACCATATATTTT. Translated: CASTEQSSGNTIYF.

This clonotype came up a few times. The J gene is TRBJ2-1, the V gene TRBV20-1; 10 bases agree with TRBD2. Trimming took 3 bases from V and 5 from J; bases not matched to a gene: 4. The CDR3 has 14 residues. The germline V gene encodes CDR1 DFQATT and CDR2 SNEGSKA (reference sequence). CDR3 in DNA: TGCAGTGCTAGCCCTAGCGGGGGAAACAATGAGCAGTTCTTC. Translated: CSASPSGGNNEQFF.

This clonotype was seen ten or more times. The gene calls are TRBV12-3 or TRBV12-4 and TRBJ2-2, with D perhaps TRBD2 (7 bases). V gave up 7 bases and J gave up 5 bases, with 11 bases separating them. CDR3 size: 13 residues. The chain's CDR3 is CASKRGGTGELFF. CDR3 bases: TGTGCCAGCAAGAGGGGGGGTACCGGGGAGCTGTTTTTT.

The table lists this clonotype with a few counts. The chain employs TRBV11-2 and TRBJ1-1; possible D gene TRBD1, 5 bases. The germline V and J ends were trimmed by 4 bases and 3 bases, with 18 bases remaining between them. The CDR3 contains 16 residues. Germline V CDR1 and CDR2: SGHAT, FQNNGV. The CDR3 DNA reads as TGTGCCAGCAGCTCTCGGGTCTCTCGGGGGTACACTGAAGCTTTCTTT. Translating it yields CASSSRVSRGYTEAFF.

In this sample, this clonotype turned up once. The rearrangement links TRBV7-9 to TRBJ2-1, with D tentatively TRBD2 (5 bases). Germline V gene lookup returns CDR1 SEHNR and CDR2 FQNEAQ (reference sequence). The CDR3 runs to 14 residues. V was trimmed by 5 bases and J by 4 bases, leaving 12 bases between them. CDR3 in DNA: TGTGCCAGCAGCCCCGAGGGCCTGTACAATGAGCAGTTCTTC. This encodes CASSPEGLYNEQFF.

The CDR3: CASRSGGTIQETQYF. Here the CDR3 DNA reads TGTGCCAGCAGAAGTGGGGGTACTATCCAAGAGACCCAGTACTTC. This chain joins TRBV7-2 and TRBJ2-5, with D perhaps matching TRBD1 or TRBD2 (5 bases each). CDR3 length: 15 amino acids. Trimming stripped 6 bases from V and 1 base from J, with 15 bases between. The germline V gene has CDR1 SGHTA and CDR2 FQGNSA.

This clonotype was recorded at least ten times. This sequence joins TRBV10-3 and TRBJ1-2; a weak D match, TRBD1 (6 bases). This CDR3 has 15 amino acids. Trimming took 3 bases from V and 8 from J, leaving 19 bases between them. CDR1 is ENHRY and CDR2 is SYGVKD in the germline V gene. Here the CDR3 reads CAISDSGDDIRGYTF. The CDR3, as DNA: TGTGCCATCAGTGACTCAGGGGACGACATTCGGGGCTACACCTTC.

This clonotype was seen a few times. V and J are TRBV10-3 and TRBJ2-1; 9 nucleotides agree with TRBD1. The CDR3 is made up of 12 amino acids. Germline CDR1 reads ENHRY; CDR2 reads SYGVKD. With V trimmed by 8 bases and J by 8 bases, 4 bases remained unmatched. The CDR3 coding sequence is TGTGCCATCTCAGACAGGGGGGATGAGCAGTTCTTC. Amino acid sequence: CAISDRGDEQFF.

Turning to this clonotype: Here the CDR3 omits its conserved ending phenylalanine or tryptophan, so a read error is the likely source. V is TRBV10-3 and J is TRBJ2-7; D remains unclear. This CDR3 is built from 17 residues. V lost 3 bases and J 1 base, leaving 19 bases between the germline ends. Germline V gene sequence: CDR1 ENHRY, CDR2 SYGVKD. In nucleotides, the CDR3 is TGTGCCATCAGTGAATATACCGGGTATCTACCTTCCTACGAGCAGTACTTA. It codes for CAISEYTGYLPSYEQYL.

This clonotype has only a few counts. The V gene is TRBV5-1, the J gene TRBJ2-3, with 7 positions matching TRBD2. CDR1 is SGHRS, CDR2 YFSETQ, per germline. The V gene end was trimmed by 4 bases and the J gene end by 2 bases; junction bases not matched to a gene: 10. The CDR3 spans 16 residues. CDR3 coding DNA: TGCGCCAGCAGCCGCCCGGAGACTAGCCCCACAGATACGCAGTATTTT. It yields the protein CASSRPETSPTDTQYF.

J is TRBJ1-2 and V is TRBV12-3 or TRBV12-4, with TRBD1 matching over 11 bases. This CDR3 spans 14 amino acids. V gave up 6 bases and J gave up 4 bases; unmatched junction bases: 4. Here the CDR3 reads CASRDRGRSYGYTF. DNA for the CDR3: TGTGCCAGCAGGGACAGGGGGCGCAGCTATGGCTACACCTTC.

The rearrangement joins TRBV4-2 to TRBJ1-1; TRBD1 matches at 9 bases. The trim removed 0 bases at V and 0 bases at J, leaving 5 bases unmatched. This CDR3 has 17 residues. Per the germline V gene, CDR1 is LGHNA and CDR2 is YNFKEQ. The CDR3 spells CASSQEGTGSMNTEAFF. The DNA of the CDR3 is TGTGCCAGCAGCCAAGAGGGGACAGGGAGCATGAACACTGAAGCTTTCTTT.

The sample holds a few counts of this clonotype. This rearrangement joins TRBV7-2 to TRBJ2-3, with 10 nucleotides matching TRBD2. The CDR3 contains 16 residues. Looked up from germline, CDR1 is SGHTA and CDR2 is FQGNSA. J was trimmed by 4 bases and V by 4 bases; bases with no gene match: 8. The CDR3 here is CASSYPGTSASDTQYF. The DNA for the CDR3 is TGTGCCAGCAGCTACCCCGGGACTAGCGCCTCAGATACGCAGTATTTT. The variable domain in full, with the rest retrieved from reference TRBV7-2 and TRBJ2-3, is GAGVSQSPSNKVTEKGKDVELRCDPISGHTALYWYRQSLGQGLEFLIYFQGNSAPDKSGLPSDRFSAERTGGSVSTLTIQRTQQEDSAVYLCASSYPGTSASDTQYFGPGTRLTVL.

This clonotype showed up just a few times. V gene TRBV2 combines with J gene TRBJ1-5, with 8 bases matching TRBD1. V shed 6 bases and J 9 bases; nucleotides not matched to a gene: 4. Per germline, CDR1 SNHLY and CDR2 FYNNEI. The CDR3 is 12 residues long. DNA of the CDR3: TGTGCCAGCAGGGACAGGGTTGGGCCCCAGCATTTT. Amino acid sequence: CASRDRVGPQHF.